This T cell receptor (beta chain) was identified in a study of blood T cell repertoires in COVID-19. Overall study context: COVID-19 samples from acute and convalescent phases originated in the United States, Italy and Spain. T cells, B-cell-depleted T cells, or PBMCs provided the cDNA or gDNA that served as material.

The table came from immunoSEQ multiplex PCR; TCRdb's copy has only in-frame clones and leaves some out. The data hold some 250,000 clones, with roughly 86% observed a single time. Trimming removed 4 bases from V and 6 bases from J, with 10 bases in between. Per the germline V gene, CDR1 is SEHNR and CDR2 is FQNEAQ (reference sequence). This CDR3 has 13 amino acids. This clone has just one count. This rearrangement joins TRBV7-9 to TRBJ2-1, with D perhaps matching TRBD2 (6 bases). The clonotype originates from an older woman with active or convalescent COVID-19. Sequencing used peripheral blood. The CDR3 sequence: CASSSGDFNEQFF. For the CDR3, the DNA is TGTGCCAGCAGCTCGGGGGACTTCAATGAGCAGTTCTTC.